These T cell receptor beta chains were read from a single sample in a study of cytomegalovirus exposure and HLA in healthy donors. TCRdb's copy holds only in-frame clones and misses some; the assay was immunoSEQ multiplex PCR. The sample includes about 120,000 clones, around 80% of them seen just once. The material sequenced was PBMCs. Receptors were obtained from a human donor in good health. Both conserved end residues are part of each CDR3. Fields, in order: V gene, clone size, J gene, CDR3 protein. Expanded clones get a size class; other rows say once, few or many, or leave the size out.

V gene: TRBV9; clone size: .; J gene: TRBJ1-1; CDR3 protein: CASSEIQGRSTEAFF
V gene: TRBV7-9; clone size: .; J gene: TRBJ2-7; CDR3 protein: CASSQSYGTYEQYF
V gene: TRBV12-5; clone size: .; J gene: TRBJ2-7; CDR3 protein: CASGPPGARLAGNEQYF
V gene: TRBV9; clone size: .; J gene: TRBJ2-7; CDR3 protein: CASSVGDTAVLYEQYF
V gene: TRBV5-6; clone size: few; J gene: TRBJ2-1; CDR3 protein: CASSPGTPSYNEQFF
V gene: TRBV5-1; clone size: .; J gene: TRBJ1-1; CDR3 protein: CASSGQGPTEAFF
V gene: TRBV6-1; clone size: few; J gene: TRBJ1-4; CDR3 protein: CASSEAQVGGFNEKLFF
V gene: TRBV7-9; clone size: .; J gene: TRBJ2-7; CDR3 protein: CASSSRDNYEQYF
V gene: TRBV11-2; clone size: .; J gene: TRBJ2-7; CDR3 protein: CASSFYREQYF
V gene: TRBV10-2; clone size: few; J gene: TRBJ1-5; CDR3 protein: CASSESIGYSNQPQHF
V gene: TRBV19; clone size: .; J gene: TRBJ1-5; CDR3 protein: CASIPEDRVRNQPQHF
V gene: TRBV9; clone size: .; J gene: TRBJ1-6; CDR3 protein: CASSSGQENSPLHF
V gene: TRBV9; clone size: .; J gene: TRBJ2-3; CDR3 protein: CASSVGLGLAGGLWADTQYF
V gene: TRBV5-1; clone size: .; J gene: TRBJ1-4; CDR3 protein: CASSTGLKGEKLFF
V gene: TRBV9; clone size: .; J gene: TRBJ2-7; CDR3 protein: CASSEAPSDRVGENEQYF
V gene: TRBV27; clone size: .; J gene: TRBJ1-5; CDR3 protein: CASSLLADYSNQPQHF
V gene: TRBV11-3; clone size: .; J gene: TRBJ1-3; CDR3 protein: CASSLADSSGNTIYF
V gene: TRBV27; clone size: .; J gene: TRBJ2-1; CDR3 protein: CATSDLGQGVGNEQFF
V gene: TRBV2; clone size: .; J gene: TRBJ2-1; CDR3 protein: CASSALDREVSFF
V gene: TRBV19; clone size: .; J gene: TRBJ2-1; CDR3 protein: CASSIAGTGNEQFF
V gene: TRBV13; clone size: .; J gene: TRBJ2-1; CDR3 protein: CASSLVAETNEQFF
V gene: TRBV11-1; clone size: few; J gene: TRBJ1-3; CDR3 protein: CASSEVSGNTIYF